This entry features one T cell receptor (beta chain) sequence. Its recognized antigen is unknown. There are no base qualities to consult, and no much larger clone falls within one base. Whole blood was collected in K2EDTA tubes by collaborating institutions according to the institutions' own protocols. For TCRbeta analysis, collaborators shipped samples in one of three forms: frozen whole blood, isolated PBMCs, or DNA extracted from either of those sample types. The immunoSEQ Assay, a bias-controlled multiplex PCR, was used to amplify TCRbeta CDR3 regions from genomic DNA. The authors' pipeline ran thus. Nucleated cell counts per sample were estimated from amplification of reference gene primers within the assay. To quantify the absolute abundance of each unique TCRbeta CDR3 rearrangement, sequence reads were collapsed and filtered. Productive Simpson clonality was computed per sample as the square root of Simpson's diversity index over productive rearrangements. Drawn from immuneACCESS, this table holds only the in-frame rearrangements with V and J called that TCRdb kept. Clones are partly lost; checked studies trace under half to an unresolved V gene and leave the rest unexplained. The V and J calls and the clone size are those of that table, but D and trimming were determined from the DNA. Across this sample there are some 52,000 clones, with less than 90% seen only once. The ten largest clones take up less than 20% of the sample.

These data originate in a study of blood T cell repertoires in COVID-19 (dated by TCRdb to about 2020). A note on the overall study: The collaborator samples originated in the United States, Italy and Spain and spanned the acute and convalescent phases of COVID-19. The prospective study material was composed of cDNA or gDNA derived from T cells, B-cell-depleted T cells, or PBMCs. A de-identified subject ID, COVID-19 status, age in years and sex were almost always included in the sample metadata. Where HLA class I and class II types were available, the types were taken from metadata supplied by the sample provider, not from assay-based typing. Samples were obtained from the ongoing ImmuneRACE study (first 160 participants) and from about 1,300 subjects provided by 6 global collaborators. The repertoires were released in a freely available public database meant as a resource for research on the immune response to SARS-CoV-2. Deeply sampled blood TCRbeta repertoires from subjects exposed to, actively infected with, or recovered from COVID-19 were included in the dataset. Beyond this particular receptor, the publication reports: Clinical and demographic metadata were provided uncurated, with the amount varying by source and participant.

The CDR3 numbers 16 residues from cysteine through phenylalanine. The sequence is cut down to CDR3 DNA, 48 bases in frame from base 1. CDR1 SGHDN and CDR2 FVKESK were looked up in the germline V gene. Trimming takes 1 base off V and 3 bases off J; junction bases not matched to a gene: 5. Material: peripheral blood. The V and J segments used are TRBV14 and TRBJ1-4; 7 of the junction bases match TRBD1. The origin of this receptor is a human donor with active COVID-19. The donor label of this sample is uncertain. Here the CDR3 is given as CASSQGYGTANEKLFF. In nucleotide form, the sequence is TGTGCCAGCAGCCAAGGTTACGGGACAGCTAATGAAAAACTGTTTTTT.